One and the same sample provided the 10 T cell receptor beta chains below, sequenced in a study of shared clonotypes between healthy human individuals. This table comes from immunoSEQ multiplex PCR, and its TCRdb copy is limited to in-frame clones, with some not included. The data show 98,000 or so clones, about 63% seen once. Sequencing was done on a sample of memory CD8+ T cells sorted from blood. Specified subset: CD45RO+ cells pooled with CCR7-negative TemRA cells. Receptors were obtained from a woman aged 30 to 39 in good health.

The CDR3 sequence is CASSPGQGGGNQPQHF. The CDR3 bases are TGTGCCAGCAGCCCGGGCCAGGGTGGTGGCAATCAGCCCCAGCATTTT. V is TRBV2 and J is TRBJ1-5; possible D gene TRBD1, 5 bases. The CDR3 has 16 residues. The V gene's germline CDR1 is SNHLY and CDR2 FYNNEI. Trimming took 6 bases from V and 2 from J, leaving 17 bases between them.

The V and J genes are TRBV28 and TRBJ2-2; TRBD1 is a possible D gene (5 bases). Trimming took off 8 bases at V and 3 bases at J, with 25 bases between the two ends. Germline-derived CDR1 and CDR2 are MDHEN and SYDVKM. The CDR3 spans 18 residues. CDR3 residues: CASDSPSRRASYTGELFF. The CDR3 DNA reads TGTGCCAGCGATTCCCCGAGTCGCAGGGCCTCCTACACCGGGGAGCTGTTTTTT.

This clone was seen a single time. This rearrangement joins TRBV18 to TRBJ2-7, with D possibly called TRBD1 or TRBD2 (5 bases each). V lost 2 bases and J 3 bases, leaving 14 bases between the germline ends. Germline loops: CDR1 KGHSH, CDR2 LQKENI. The CDR3 is 15 residues long. CDR3 DNA: TGTGCCAGCTCACCAAGAGTCGCAGGGAGCTACGAGCAGTACTTC. This gives the protein CASSPRVAGSYEQYF. Variable domain in full (rest from reference TRBV18 and TRBJ2-7): NAGVMQNPRHLVRRRGQEARLRCSPMKGHSHVYWYRQLPEEGLKFMVYLQKENIIDESGMPKERFSAEFPKEGPSILRIQQVVRGDSAAYFCASSPRVAGSYEQYFGPGTRLTVT.

This clone has only one observation. The chain uses TRBV7-9 and TRBJ2-3; D uncertain. This CDR3 contains 14 residues. Germline assignment: CDR1 SEHNR and CDR2 FQNEAQ (reference sequence). V lost 5 bases to trimming and J lost 0 bases, with 9 bases between them. CDR3 DNA: TGTGCCAGCAGCCGAGGAGCTAGCACAGATACGCAGTATTTT. This gives the protein CASSRGASTDTQYF.

Details on this clone: This is likely an artifact of a read error, given a far larger clone one base away. The chain's CDR3 is CASSFVLGEGISEAFF. The CDR3 DNA reads TGCGCCAGCAGCTTCGTCCTGGGGGAGGGCATCTCTGAAGCTTTCTTT. The chain couples TRBV5-1 to TRBJ1-1; the D gene is possibly TRBD1 (5 bases). Trimming stripped 2 bases from V and 6 bases from J, with 20 bases between. Germline V gene data show CDR1 as SGHRS and CDR2 as YFSETQ. The CDR3 covers 16 residues. Drawing the rest from reference TRBV5-1 and TRBJ1-1, the complete variable domain is KAGVTQTPRYLIKTRGQQVTLSCSPISGHRSVSWYQQTPGQGLQFLFEYFSETQRNKGNFPGRFSGRQFSNSRSEMNVSTLELGDSALYLCASSFVLGEGISEAFFGQGTRLTVV.

The chain has TRBV7-9 and TRBJ2-7; no clear D gene. V was clipped by 7 bases and J by 4 bases, with 11 bases between them. The CDR3 runs to 12 residues. Germline loops: CDR1 SEHNR, CDR2 FQNEAQ (reference sequence). CDR3 in amino acids: CASTSGFYEQYF. CDR3 in DNA: TGTGCCAGCACTTCCGGGTTTTACGAGCAGTACTTC.

This clone was seen just once. The chain combines TRBV5-4 with TRBJ1-3, with D hard to call. V was cut by 4 bases and J by 0 bases, with 11 bases left in between. In germline, CDR1 is SGHNT, CDR2 YYREEE (reference sequence). The CDR3 runs to 15 residues. CDR3 loop: CASSPDGFSGNTIYF. The CDR3 DNA sequence: TGTGCCAGCAGCCCGGACGGGTTCTCTGGAAACACCATATATTTT.

The rearrangement joins TRBV2 to TRBJ1-2; D unresolved. This CDR3 has 13 amino acids. In germline, CDR1 is SNHLY, CDR2 FYNNEI. V was clipped by 7 bases and J by 5 bases, with 14 bases between them. DNA of the CDR3: TGTGCCAGCAAAGACTCCGCCTTGTATGGCTACACCTTC. Encoded protein: CASKDSALYGYTF.

J is TRBJ2-2 and V is TRBV6-5; no reliable D call. This CDR3 is built from 13 residues. Trimming cost V 10 bases and J 5 bases, with 14 bases left between them. Germline V gene lookup returns CDR1 MNHEY and CDR2 SVGAGI. CDR3 in amino acids: CATSVLLTGELFF. DNA of the CDR3: TGTGCCACCTCGGTTCTTTTGACCGGGGAGCTGTTTTTT.

The chain couples TRBV27 to TRBJ2-2; 10 bases align to TRBD1. Looked up from germline, CDR1 is MNHEY and CDR2 is SMNVEV (reference sequence). The CDR3 loop spans 15 amino acids. V was clipped by 3 bases and J by 4 bases; unmatched bases: 2. The CDR3 loop reads CASSFGTGATGELFF. The CDR3 DNA is TGTGCCAGCAGTTTCGGGACAGGGGCCACCGGGGAGCTGTTTTTT.